These T cell receptor beta chains were read from a single sample in a study of cytomegalovirus exposure and HLA in healthy donors. The data were produced by immunoSEQ multiplex PCR, yet TCRdb's version contains in-frame clones alone and is incomplete. The sample lists 250,000 to 350,000 clones; approximately 90% were seen once. Sequencing input: PBMCs. These receptors all stem from a man aged 35 to 55 in good health and CMV-seropositive. Each CDR3 is given with its conserved first and last residue. D genes are given only for firm matches. Not all rows give a size; the values are once, few, many and, for expanded clones, a class.

j_gene	d_gene	v_gene	abundance	CDR3nt	CDR3aa
TRBJ1-6	-	TRBV9	-	TGTGCCAGCAGCGTAGCAGGGTCCTATAATTCACCCCTCCACTTT	CASSVAGSYNSPLHF
TRBJ2-7	TRBD2	TRBV27	-	TGTGCCAGCAGTTTATCGGCTAGCGGGAACTACGAGCAGTACTTC	CASSLSASGNYEQYF
TRBJ2-2	TRBD1	TRBV6-6	-	TGTGCCAGCAGGCGGGGGACAGGGGGCCCCGGGGAGCTGTTTTTT	CASRRGTGGPGELFF
TRBJ2-3	-	TRBV10-3	-	TGTGCCACCGAAGCGGAGACAGATACGCAGTATTTT	CATEAETDTQYF
TRBJ2-7	-	TRBV18	-	TGTGCCAGCTCACCACCACAGGGTGAGGGATACGAGCAGTACTTC	CASSPPQGEGYEQYF
TRBJ2-1	TRBD1	TRBV7-9	once	TGTGCCAGCACTCCCCTGGGGACAGGATACAATGAGCAGTTCTTC	CASTPLGTGYNEQFF
TRBJ2-5	TRBD2	TRBV6-5	-	TGTGCCAGCAGTTACGCTAGCGGGAGGAGGGAGACCCAGTACTTC	CASSYASGRRETQYF
TRBJ2-7	TRBD2	TRBV28	-	TGTGCCAGCAGTTTCCGAAGCGGGGCCCCCTACGAGCAGTACTTC	CASSFRSGAPYEQYF
TRBJ2-7	TRBD2	TRBV9	-	TGTGCCAGCAGCGTAGGAAGCAGCGGGGGTATCTACGAGCAGTACTTC	CASSVGSSGGIYEQYF
TRBJ2-7	-	TRBV19	-	TGTGCCAGTACGGACAGCTACGAGCAGTACTTC	CASTDSYEQYF
TRBJ2-7	-	TRBV7-9	-	TGTGCCAGCAGCTTAGGGACAGTGGTCTACGAGCAGTACTTC	CASSLGTVVYEQYF
TRBJ2-1	TRBD2	TRBV28	-	TGTGCCAGCAGTTCCATCAGCGGGAGGAGGGGCAATGAGCAGTTCTTC	CASSSISGRRGNEQFF
TRBJ1-3	TRBD1	TRBV6-6	-	TGTGCCAGCAGTTACGGACAGGGTGGAAACACCATATATTTT	CASSYGQGGNTIYF
TRBJ2-3	-	TRBV14	-	TGTGCCAGCAGCCAAATAGCGGGACAGACAGATACGCAGTATTTT	CASSQIAGQTDTQYF
TRBJ1-6	TRBD1	TRBV19	-	TGTGCCAGTAAACAGGGGTTCCCAAATTCACCCCTCCACTTT	CASKQGFPNSPLHF
TRBJ2-1	TRBD2	TRBV28	-	TGTGCCAGCAGTCTAGTGAGGACTAGCGGGAGGAATGAGCAGTTCTTC	CASSLVRTSGRNEQFF
TRBJ2-7	-	TRBV7-2	-	TGTGCCAGCAGCTTAGTAAAAAACTACGAGCAGTACTTC	CASSLVKNYEQYF
TRBJ1-1	-	TRBV5-1	few	TGCGCCAGCAGCAGAGGAGACTCAAACATGAACACTGAAGCTTTCTTT	CASSRGDSNMNTEAFF
TRBJ1-1	TRBD1	TRBV27	-	TGTGCCAGCAGGATTTTCGGACAGGCGAGGGGGAACACTGAAGCTTTCTTT	CASRIFGQARGNTEAFF
TRBJ1-2	TRBD1	TRBV6-1	-	TGTGCCAGCAGTGAAGAAGGGACAGGGGTCTATGGCTACACCTTC	CASSEEGTGVYGYTF
TRBJ1-4	-	TRBV2	-	TGTGCCAGCAGATCTGTAGCGGTTGAAAAACTGTTTTTT	CASRSVAVEKLFF
TRBJ2-6	-	TRBV27	few	TGTGCCAGCAGTTTGGACAGTCCATTCTCTGGGGCCAACGTCCTGACTTTC	CASSLDSPFSGANVLTF
TRBJ2-5	TRBD2	TRBV11-2	-	TGTGCCAGCAGCTTCGCCGCGGGAGGCCCAGAGACCCAGTACTTC	CASSFAAGGPETQYF
TRBJ2-7	TRBD1	TRBV19	-	TGTGCCAGTAGTATCCGCGGGACAGGGTTCTACGAGCAGTACTTC	CASSIRGTGFYEQYF
TRBJ1-5	-	TRBV7-9	once	TGTGCCAGCAGCTTGGGGACCGGGGGGGATCAGCCCCAGCATTTT	CASSLGTGGDQPQHF
TRBJ2-1	TRBD2	TRBV7-2	-	TGTGCCAGCAGCCCCCAGGAAGGAGCGGGAGGCCTGTTCTTC	CASSPQEGAGGLFF
TRBJ2-1	-	TRBV7-2	-	TGTGCCAGCAGCTTAGGGGTGGGCAGATCGACTAGTTCCTACAATGAGCAGTTCTTC	CASSLGVGRSTSSYNEQFF
TRBJ2-7	TRBD1	TRBV27	-	TGTGCCAGCAGGCCCGGGACAGGGAGCTCCTACGAGCAGTACTTC	CASRPGTGSSYEQYF
TRBJ1-5	-	TRBV28	-	TGTGCCAGCAGTTTTAGGGGGTATAGCAATCAGCCCCAGCATTTT	CASSFRGYSNQPQHF
TRBJ2-7	-	TRBV28	-	TGTGCCAGCACCTCACCAGGGGTCTCCCACGAGCAGTACTTC	CASTSPGVSHEQYF
TRBJ1-2	-	TRBV6-1	-	TGTGCCAGCAGGGGTCTTCAGGGAAACCACTATGGCTACACCTTC	CASRGLQGNHYGYTF
TRBJ2-1	TRBD2	TRBV14	-	TGTGCCAGCAGCCCAAGGGCCAGCGGGAGGGTCAATGAGCAGTTCTTC	CASSPRASGRVNEQFF
TRBJ2-7	-	TRBV25-1	-	TGTGCCAGCAGTGAATGGGGCTATCCTGACGAGCAGTACTTC	CASSEWGYPDEQYF
TRBJ2-1	TRBD2	TRBV4-2	-	TGTGCCAGCAGCCAAGCGAGCGGGGGCTCCTACAATGAGCAGTTCTTC	CASSQASGGSYNEQFF
TRBJ2-3	-	TRBV27	-	TGTGCCAGCAGTTTAATGCTTACTAGCACAGATACGCAGTATTTT	CASSLMLTSTDTQYF
TRBJ2-1	-	TRBV19	-	TGTGCCAGTAGTATAGACAGGGCAGGTGAGCAGTTCTTC	CASSIDRAGEQFF
TRBJ2-1	TRBD2	TRBV7-9	-	TGTGCCAGCAGCCCCAGCGGGAGTGATGAGCAGTTCTTC	CASSPSGSDEQFF
TRBJ1-5	-	TRBV19	few	TGTGCCAGTAGTCCCCAGGGTTGGGTCAACCCCCAGCATTTT	CASSPQGWVNPQHF
TRBJ2-1	TRBD2	TRBV9	-	TGTGCCAGCAGCCTCGGGACTAGCGCCTACAATGAGCAGTTCTTC	CASSLGTSAYNEQFF
TRBJ2-7	-	TRBV10-3	-	TGTGCCATCAGCGCTACTAGCTCCTACGAGCAGTACTTC	CAISATSSYEQYF
TRBJ2-1	TRBD2	TRBV11-3	-	TGTGCCAGCAGCCTCGGACTAGCGTACGGGGATGAGCAGTTCTTC	CASSLGLAYGDEQFF
TRBJ2-5	-	TRBV30	-	TGTGCCTGGAGTGTAAACCGGGGAGAGACCCAGTACTTC	CAWSVNRGETQYF
TRBJ2-2	TRBD1	TRBV5-1	-	TGCGCCAGCAGCTTGGGACAGGGGGCCGTACTAGCGGTGAACACCGGGGAGCTGTTTTTT	CASSLGQGAVLAVNTGELFF
TRBJ2-2	TRBD2	TRBV5-1	-	TGCGCCAGCAGCCTCGCGGGAGACGAGGAGGAGCTGTTTTTT	CASSLAGDEEELFF
TRBJ2-3	TRBD2	TRBV30	-	TGTGCCTGGAGTATGGGACTAGCGGAGACAGATACGCAGTATTTT	CAWSMGLAETDTQYF
TRBJ2-3	-	TRBV4-3	-	TGCGCCAGCAGCCAAGATCAGACTGGCACAGATACGCAGTATTTT	CASSQDQTGTDTQYF
TRBJ2-7	TRBD1	TRBV18	once	TGTGCCAGCTCACCACCGCGACAGGGAAGCTACGAGCAGTACTTC	CASSPPRQGSYEQYF
TRBJ1-5	-	TRBV28	-	TGTGCCAGCAGATCCGGACAGTCTAGCAATCAGCCCCAGCATTTT	CASRSGQSSNQPQHF
TRBJ2-1	TRBD2	TRBV7-2	-	TGTGCCAGCAGCCTAAAGGTCCTAGCGGTAAATGAGCAGTTCTTC	CASSLKVLAVNEQFF
TRBJ2-1	TRBD2	TRBV4-1	-	TGCGCCAGCAGCACAGGACTAGCGGGAGGGGGGGCCTACAATGGGCAGTTCTTC	CASSTGLAGGGAYNGQFF
TRBJ2-3	-	TRBV4-1	-	TGCGCCAGCAGCCAAGATCGAGGCGGTAGCACAGATACGCAGTATTTT	CASSQDRGGSTDTQYF
TRBJ2-2	TRBD1	TRBV25-1	once	TGTGCCAGCAGGCAGGGCAGGGGGCGTTCGTCCGGGGAGCTGTTTTTT	CASRQGRGRSSGELFF
TRBJ2-4	-	TRBV11-3	-	TGTGCCAGCAGCCAGGGTACGCTAGAAAACATTCAGTACTTC	CASSQGTLENIQYF
TRBJ2-3	-	TRBV19	-	TGTGCCAGTACCGGGACTGGAGATACGCAGTATTTT	CASTGTGDTQYF